A selection of T cell receptor beta chains follows, all from one sample in a study of cytomegalovirus exposure and HLA in healthy donors. Sequencing was performed with immunoSEQ multiplex PCR; in TCRdb, only in-frame clones are kept and a portion is missing. The sample carries about 140,000 clones, roughly 65% recorded once. The sample consisted of PBMCs. The receptor set was obtained from a woman between 25 and 40 years old in good health and CMV-seronegative. Both conserved end residues are part of each CDR3. Fields, in order: CDR3 length, D gene, clone size, J gene, V gene, CDR3 protein, CDR3 DNA. A D gene is named only where the DNA matches it firmly. Size values are once, few and many counts, or a class for expanded clones, and some rows have none.

15,-,-,TRBJ2-1,TRBV5-1,CASSLVTRGSNEQFF,TGCGCCAGCAGCTTGGTGACTAGGGGAAGCAATGAGCAGTTCTTC
18,TRBD1,-,TRBJ2-6,TRBV29-1,CSVRSSTGGSSGANVLTF,TGCAGCGTGCGTTCATCGACAGGGGGAAGCTCTGGGGCCAACGTCCTGACTTTC
13,-,-,TRBJ1-3,TRBV29-1,CSVQRGSGNTIYF,TGCAGCGTCCAGCGGGGGTCGGGAAACACCATATATTTT
15,TRBD1,-,TRBJ2-1,TRBV10-3,CAISARDRATNEQFF,TGTGCCATCAGTGCCCGGGACAGGGCAACTAATGAGCAGTTCTTC
14,-,-,TRBJ1-1,TRBV2,CASSEGGGGTEAFF,TGTGCCAGCAGCGAGGGAGGGGGGGGTACTGAAGCTTTCTTT
13,-,once,TRBJ2-2,TRBV6-1,CASSQSGVGELFF,TGTGCCAGCAGTCAATCAGGGGTCGGGGAGCTGTTTTTT
14,TRBD1,-,TRBJ2-3,TRBV11-2,CASSRDRAVDTQYF,TGTGCCAGCAGCCGGGACAGGGCGGTAGATACGCAGTATTTT
16,-,-,TRBJ2-1,TRBV10-1,CASSGPTSLPYNEQFF,TGCGCCAGCAGTGGCCCTACTAGTTTACCCTACAATGAGCAGTTCTTC
14,-,few,TRBJ1-5,TRBV6-1,CASNTLGSNQPQHF,TGTGCCAGCAACACTCTGGGCAGCAATCAGCCCCAGCATTTT
15,TRBD2,-,TRBJ2-7,TRBV28,CASRYSLAGSPEQYF,TGTGCCAGCAGGTACTCACTAGCGGGATCCCCCGAGCAGTACTTC
15,-,-,TRBJ1-6,TRBV19,CASSTSSRGNSPLHF,TGTGCCAGTAGTACATCCAGTCGAGGGAACTCACCCCTCCACTTT
16,TRBD2,-,TRBJ2-1,TRBV4-1,CASSQVAGGLYNEQFF,TGCGCCAGCAGCCAAGTAGCGGGGGGTCTCTACAATGAGCAGTTCTTC
14,-,-,TRBJ1-6,TRBV28,CASSPLTGNSPLHF,TGTGCCAGCAGTCCGCTCACAGGGAATTCACCCCTCCACTTT
22,TRBD2,-,TRBJ2-2,TRBV9,CASSVETGTSGAPPLNTGELFF,TGTGCCAGCAGCGTAGAGACGGGGACTAGCGGGGCCCCTCCTTTAAACACCGGGGAGCTGTTTTTT
12,-,few,TRBJ1-3,TRBV30,CAWSVLGDTIYF,TGTGCCTGGAGTGTACTTGGAGACACCATATATTTT
15,-,-,TRBJ1-6,TRBV28,CASIRGSSYNSPLHF,TGTGCCAGCATAAGGGGTAGCTCCTATAATTCACCCCTCCACTTT
14,-,-,TRBJ2-1,TRBV28,CASSQGGSHNEQFF,TGTGCCAGCAGTCAAGGCGGCAGCCACAATGAGCAGTTCTTC
15,TRBD1,-,TRBJ2-2,TRBV5-8,CASSSGQGYTGELFF,TGTGCCAGCAGCTCGGGACAGGGGTACACCGGGGAGCTGTTTTTT
14,-,once,TRBJ2-5,TRBV11-2,CASSLRYFQETQYF,TGTGCCAGCAGCTTACGTTACTTCCAAGAGACCCAGTACTTC
15,TRBD2,once,TRBJ2-7,TRBV6-5,CASRRTSAPSYEQYF,TGTGCCAGCAGGCGGACTAGCGCCCCCTCCTACGAGCAGTACTTC
14,-,-,TRBJ1-5,TRBV27,CASRRSYSNQPQHF,TGTGCCAGCAGGCGGTCTTATAGCAATCAGCCCCAGCATTTT
14,-,-,TRBJ1-1,TRBV5-6,CASSFGRRGSGAFF,TGTGCCAGCAGCTTTGGCCGACGGGGATCCGGAGCTTTCTTT
13,-,-,TRBJ2-5,TRBV10-3,CAITSGVGETQYF,TGTGCCATCACCTCAGGGGTCGGAGAGACCCAGTACTTC
14,-,-,TRBJ2-3,TRBV30,CAWNPSAATGTQYF,TGTGCCTGGAATCCCTCGGCCGCCACAGGTACGCAGTATTTT
11,-,-,TRBJ2-1,TRBV14,CASSQEREQFF,TGTGCCAGCAGCCAAGAGCGTGAGCAGTTCTTC